Below are 2 T cell receptor beta chains sequenced from a single sample in a study of metastatic and nonmetastatic thyroid tumors. Treatment of any kind had been given to no patient before thyroid surgery. TCRdb recomputed clones from the PCR reads via MiXCR. The sample lists approximately 38,000 clones; less than 20% were seen once. The specimen was blood. These receptors all stem from a female donor with papillary thyroid cancer or a benign thyroid nodule (not recorded which). Some clones in this sample may be carry-over from other donors' samples.

This clone was seen ten or more times. The chain recombines TRBV9 with TRBJ2-1; 13 nucleotides line up with TRBD2. Germline V gene lookup returns CDR1 SGDLS and CDR2 YYNGEE. Losses at the gene ends were 2 bases for V and 8 bases for J; bases not matched to a gene: 7. The CDR3 extends over 16 amino acids. As DNA, the CDR3 is TGTGCCAGCAGCGTGGTACTAGCGGGAGGGCCGGATGAGCAGTTCTTC. Its translation: CASSVVLAGGPDEQFF.

This clone was observed at least ten times. The V and J genes are TRBV6-1 and TRBJ1-2; a possible D gene is TRBD1 (5 bases). The germline V gene encodes CDR1 MNHNS and CDR2 SASEGT. The CDR3 covers 13 residues. V dropped 10 bases and J dropped 0 bases, with 12 bases sitting between them. The CDR3 sequence: CATAQGSNYGYTF. CDR3 nucleotide sequence: TGTGCCACCGCCCAGGGATCTAACTATGGCTACACCTTC.